This note documents a single T cell receptor (beta chain) sequence. TCR beta sequences were obtained from blood CD8+ and CD4+ T cells. The source of the sample is a study of CD8 T cells in Susac syndrome. A quantity of 0.5 to 1 ug RNA underwent reverse transcription using random hexamers. Each CDR3 protein gets one entry after TCRdb re-called the immunoSEQ multiplex PCR reads with MiXCR. In the table there are 70,000 or so distinct CDR3 sequences, roughly 94% of which are singletons. The CDR3 extends over 15 amino acids. Unmatched junction bases numbered 12, after V lost 7 bases and J lost 5 bases. Germline values: CDR1 PRHDT, CDR2 FYEKMQ (reference sequence).

The rearrangement uses TRBV13 and TRBJ2-5; 8 bases line up with TRBD2. The sequenced sample consisted of CD8+ T cells from PBMCs. The sequence came from a human donor with multiple sclerosis. The CDR3 region is CASTTTGGRGETQYF. DNA for the CDR3: TGTGCCAGCACCACAACGGGGGGGCGAGGGGAGACCCAGTACTTC.